The 14 T cell receptor beta chains reported below all come from one sample, sequenced in a study of blood T cell repertoires in COVID-19. Some clones are missing from TCRdb's copy, which holds only in-frame ones; the method was immunoSEQ multiplex PCR. The data contain 300,000 to 450,000 clones, roughly nine tenths of them singletons. Specimen: PBMCs or T cells enriched from blood (not recorded which). All receptors come from a man aged 18-30 years who had recovered from COVID-19.

The rearrangement joins TRBV28 to TRBJ2-1; TRBD1 agrees at 9 bases. V shed 5 bases and J 7 bases; nucleotides not matched to a gene: 9. Germline V lookup: CDR1 MDHEN, CDR2 SYDVKM. CDR3 size: 15 residues. In DNA form, the CDR3 reads TGTGCCAGCAGTCTACAGGGGGCTTATCATAATGAGCAGTTCTTC. This sequence encodes CASSLQGAYHNEQFF.

The chain has TRBV19 and TRBJ1-5; D gene unclear. V lost 1 base, J lost 6 bases, and 10 bases lay in between. Germline CDR1 and CDR2: LNHDA and SQIVND (reference sequence). The CDR3 length is 14 residues. CDR3 loop: CASSIVGVGQPQHF. CDR3 sequence (DNA): TGTGCCAGTAGTATAGTGGGAGTGGGTCAGCCCCAGCATTTT. The whole variable domain, filled in from reference TRBV19 and TRBJ1-5, reads DGGITQSPKYLFRKEGQNVTLSCEQNLNHDAMYWYRQDPGQGLRLIYYSQIVNDFQKGDIAEGYSVSREKKESFPLTVTSAQKNPTAFYLCASSIVGVGQPQHFGDGTRLSIL.

CDR3 sequence: CASSQDRPGGVQETQYF. Here the CDR3 DNA reads TGTGCCAGCAGCCAAGATAGACCGGGGGGCGTCCAAGAGACCCAGTACTTC. The chain employs TRBV3-1 (or the pseudogene TRBV3-2) and TRBJ2-5; TRBD2 might be the D (7 bases). This CDR3 is built from 17 residues. CDR1 is LGHDT and CDR2 is YNNKEL in the germline V gene (reference sequence). Trimming took 0 bases from V and 1 from J, leaving 15 bases between them.

In regard to this clone: A junction end diverges from the germline sequence, so it may reflect a read error. This chain joins TRBV7-2 and TRBJ2-3; 11 positions agree with TRBD2. The CDR3 has 15 amino acids. Germline CDR1 is SGHTA and CDR2 is FQGNSA. Here the CDR3 DNA reads TGTGCCAGCAGCCTAGCGGGAGGTGGGGCAGATACGCAGTATTTT. This translates into CASSLAGGGADTQYF.

In nucleotides, the CDR3 is TGTGCCATAACCCCTTCAGTCGGGGATACGCAGTATTTT. Translation gives CAITPSVGDTQYF. The V and J genes are TRBV2 and TRBJ2-3; D is undetermined. The germline V gene has CDR1 SNHLY and CDR2 FYNNEI. This CDR3 has 13 amino acids. The germline V and J ends were trimmed by 10 bases and 6 bases, with 17 bases remaining between them.

This sequence joins TRBV6-5 and TRBJ2-2; D gene unclear. CDR3 length: 16 amino acids. Trimming took off 2 bases at V and 5 bases at J, with 15 bases between the two ends. The germline V gene has CDR1 MNHEY and CDR2 SVGAGI. CDR3 residues: CASSYDDKMNTGELFF. In DNA form, the CDR3 reads TGTGCCAGCAGTTACGATGACAAGATGAATACCGGGGAGCTGTTTTTT.

This clone has more than one count but fewer than ten. The gene calls are TRBV6-2 or TRBV6-3 and TRBJ1-2; D possibly corresponds to TRBD1 (5 bases). Looked up from germline, CDR1 is MNHEY and CDR2 is SVGEGT. The CDR3 totals 12 residues. The V and J ends lost 2 bases and 13 bases respectively, with 14 bases between them. The CDR3 loop is CASSYTGRTATF. The CDR3 coding sequence is TGTGCCAGCAGTTACACAGGACGAACTGCCACCTTC.

This clone was found many times. The genes are TRBV19 and TRBJ2-2; TRBD2 matches 9 bases. Losses at the gene ends were 6 bases for V and 5 bases for J; bases not matched to a gene: 7. This CDR3 has 15 residues. In germline, CDR1 is LNHDA, CDR2 SQIVND (reference sequence). The CDR3, as DNA: TGTGCCAGTAGGGGTAGCGGGAGTTGGACCGGGGAGCTGTTTTTT. Protein: CASRGSGSWTGELFF.

The chain recombines TRBV5-1 with TRBJ1-3, with D possibly being TRBD1 (5 bases). Looked up from germline, CDR1 is SGHRS and CDR2 is YFSETQ. V shed 3 bases and J shed 5 bases, with 18 bases lying between them. This CDR3 region has 16 residues. The CDR3 DNA reads as TGCGCCAGCAGCTCTGATGTGACAGATCGGAGAAACACCATATATTTT. Amino acid sequence: CASSSDVTDRRNTIYF.

The CDR3 reads CASSSRTTTYGYTF. The CDR3 DNA reads as TGTGCCAGCAGCTCGAGGACAACTACATATGGCTACACCTTC. V gene TRBV7-2 combines with J gene TRBJ1-2, with D possibly being TRBD1 (5 bases). CDR1 and CDR2 from the germline V gene are SGHTA and FQGNSA. V was clipped by 4 bases and J by 5 bases, with 14 bases between them. The CDR3 runs to 14 residues.

The chain recombines TRBV28 with TRBJ2-3, with 13 nucleotides matching TRBD2. Per the germline V gene, CDR1 is MDHEN and CDR2 is SYDVKM. The V gene end was trimmed by 8 bases and the J gene end by 4 bases; junction bases not matched to a gene: 9. CDR3 length: 16 residues. Here the CDR3 DNA reads TGTGCCAGCCGGACTAGCGGGAGCGCTGGGGCAGATACGCAGTATTTT. This encodes CASRTSGSAGADTQYF.

CDR3 nucleotide sequence: TGTGCCAGCAGTTCCTCAGGGGATGGCACAGATACGCAGTATTTT. Its protein is CASSSSGDGTDTQYF. This chain connects TRBV28 to TRBJ2-3, with D possibly being TRBD1 (6 bases). CDR3 size: 15 residues. V was clipped by 4 bases and J by 1 base, with 12 bases between them. Germline V gives CDR1 MDHEN, CDR2 SYDVKM.

This chain joins TRBV24-1 and TRBJ2-5; 7 nucleotides agree with TRBD2. The germline gives CDR1 KGHDR, CDR2 SFDVKD. The trim removed 1 base at V and 5 bases at J, leaving 9 bases unmatched. This CDR3 is built from 16 residues. CDR3 sequence reads: CATSDFRAGFGETQYF. The CDR3 nucleotides read TGTGCCACCAGTGATTTTCGAGCGGGATTCGGTGAGACCCAGTACTTC.

The chain couples TRBV3-1 (or the pseudogene TRBV3-2) to TRBJ2-5; TRBD1 matches at 9 bases. The CDR3 loop spans 15 amino acids. With 1 base clipped from V and 5 bases from J, the junction kept 5 bases outside the gene matches. Germline CDR1 and CDR2: LGHDT and YNNKEL (reference sequence). The CDR3 DNA reads as TGTGCCAGCAGCCAAGGACAGGGGGTGCGGGAGACCCAGTACTTC. The encoded protein is CASSQGQGVRETQYF.